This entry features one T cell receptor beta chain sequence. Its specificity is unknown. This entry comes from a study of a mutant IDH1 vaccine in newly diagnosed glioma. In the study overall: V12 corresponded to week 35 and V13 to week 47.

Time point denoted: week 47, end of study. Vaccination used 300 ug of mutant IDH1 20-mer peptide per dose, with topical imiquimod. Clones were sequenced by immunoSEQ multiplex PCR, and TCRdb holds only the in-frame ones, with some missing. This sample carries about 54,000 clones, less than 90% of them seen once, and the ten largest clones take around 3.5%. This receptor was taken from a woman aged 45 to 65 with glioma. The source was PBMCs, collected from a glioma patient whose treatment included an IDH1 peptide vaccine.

For the CDR3, the DNA is TGTGCGGAGGAAGGGAACTATGGCTACACCTTC. Its translation is CAEEGNYGYTF. This chain joins TRBV2 and TRBJ1-2; D is ambiguous. CDR1 is SNHLY, CDR2 FYNNEI, per germline. The CDR3 extends over 11 amino acids. Drawing the rest from reference TRBV2 and TRBJ1-2, the complete variable domain is EPEVTQTPSHQVTQMGQEVILRCVPISNHLYFYWYRQILGQKVEFLVSFYNNEISEKSEIFDDQFSVERPDGSNFTLKIRSTKLEDSAMYFCAEEGNYGYTFGSGTRLTVV.